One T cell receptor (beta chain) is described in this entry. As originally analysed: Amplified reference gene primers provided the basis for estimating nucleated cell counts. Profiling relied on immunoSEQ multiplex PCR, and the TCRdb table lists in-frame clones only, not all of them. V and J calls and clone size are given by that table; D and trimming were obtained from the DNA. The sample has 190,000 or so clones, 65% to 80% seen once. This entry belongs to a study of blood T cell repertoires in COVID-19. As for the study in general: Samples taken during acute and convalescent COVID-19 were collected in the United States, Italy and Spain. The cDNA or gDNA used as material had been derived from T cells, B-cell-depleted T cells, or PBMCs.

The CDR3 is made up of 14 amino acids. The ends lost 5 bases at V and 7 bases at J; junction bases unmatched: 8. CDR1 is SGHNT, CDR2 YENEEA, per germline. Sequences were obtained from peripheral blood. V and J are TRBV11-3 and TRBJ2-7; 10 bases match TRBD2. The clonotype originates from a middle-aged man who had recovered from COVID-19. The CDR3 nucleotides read TGTGCCAGCAGCAAAGGGGGGACTAGCGAAGAGCAGTACTTC. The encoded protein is CASSKGGTSEEQYF.